This record concerns one T cell receptor beta chain sequence. Antigen: not known. CDR3 size: 14 residues. The V gene end was trimmed by 3 bases and the J gene end by 7 bases; junction bases not matched to a gene: 8. The germline CDR1 and CDR2 sequences are MNHEY and SMNVEV (reference sequence). The data were obtained in a study of shared clonotypes between healthy human individuals. Overall study results and limits: Non-shared clonotypes were found to have lower generation probabilities than the clonotypes that were shared by all four of the sorted-subset donors.

TCRdb's table, derived via immunoSEQ multiplex PCR, lists solely in-frame clones and lacks some. Of some 1 million clones in the sample, about 75% were seen once. Material: memory CD4+ T cells sorted from blood. Subset meaning: CD45RA-negative fraction. This chain links TRBV27 with TRBJ1-1; 7 bases are a match to TRBD1. The clonotype comes from a man aged 18 to 35 in good health. In DNA, the CDR3 is TGTGCCAGCAGTTTCCAGGGGGTGGGGGGTGAAGCTTTCTTT. Protein: CASSFQGVGGEAFF.